This T cell receptor (beta chain) originates from a study of T cell responses to AZD1222 COVID-19 vaccine. Whole-study results and caveats: Spike-wide vaccine-associated CD4 TCRs dominated at 160-218 and 743-854. Unmutated variant regions are reportedly targeted by nearly half of spike-specific TCRs. Recipients of AZD1222 seropositive at baseline numbered only 5 or 6.

Trimming took 5 bases from V and 7 from J; bases not matched to a gene: 10. The CDR3 covers 16 residues. Per the germline V gene, CDR1 is MNHEY and CDR2 is SMNVEV (reference sequence). A remark on this clone: Its antigen is still unknown.

TCRdb's table, derived via immunoSEQ multiplex PCR, lists solely in-frame clones and lacks some. The table includes about 120,000 clones, about 90% detected once. The rearrangement links TRBV27 to TRBJ1-6, with 8 bases fitting TRBD1. The sequences come from peripheral blood, collected on day 0 of AZD1222 vaccination. The sequence was collected from an adult in good health. CDR3 sequence: CASSLRTGTGNSPLHF. DNA for the CDR3: TGTGCCAGCAGTCTTCGAACCGGGACAGGCAATTCACCCCTCCACTTT.